A single sample is the source of the 25 T cell receptor beta chains below, sequenced in a study of cytomegalovirus exposure and HLA in healthy donors. A multiplex PCR was run with 60 Vbeta primers and 13 Jbeta primers. Method: immunoSEQ multiplex PCR; TCRdb's copy keeps in-frame clones and lacks some. The sample contains about 160,000 clones, roughly 78% of which appear only once. The specimen sequenced was PBMCs. The receptors originated from a woman between 45 and 60 years old in good health and CMV-seropositive.

The chain joins TRBV7-3 to TRBJ2-1; D possibly corresponds to TRBD2 (6 bases). Trimming left V 2 bases short and J 7 bases short, with 15 bases between. The CDR3 contains 15 residues. Germline V gene data show CDR1 as SGHTA and CDR2 as FQGTGA. CDR3 region: CASSLLRELRNEQFF. The CDR3 nucleotides read TGTGCCAGCAGCTTACTCCGGGAGCTACGGAATGAGCAGTTCTTC.

The chain combines TRBV23-1 with TRBJ1-6, with D hard to call. TRBV23-1 carries the ORF label, with uncertain function. V gave up 11 bases and J gave up 16 bases, with 15 bases separating them. CDR3 length: 10 residues. The CDR3 protein is CAPADSELHF. The CDR3 coding sequence is TGCGCCCCGGCAGACTCAGAACTCCACTTT.

The chain couples TRBV29-1 to TRBJ2-1; D possibly corresponds to TRBD1 (5 bases). Trimming removed 4 bases at V and 8 bases at J, with 15 bases between. This CDR3 region has 13 residues. Per the germline V gene, CDR1 is SQVTM and CDR2 is ANQGSEA. The CDR3: CSVVRADTYEQFF. For the CDR3, the DNA is TGCAGCGTTGTTCGCGCGGACACTTATGAGCAGTTCTTC.

The rearrangement links TRBV5-1 to TRBJ2-5, with TRBD1 matching 7 bases. There are 15 residues in the CDR3. Trimming took 4 bases from V and 4 from J; bases not matched to a gene: 10. Germline V gene lookup returns CDR1 SGHRS and CDR2 YFSETQ. The CDR3 here is CASSQTGPYGETQYF. The CDR3 coding sequence is TGCGCCAGCAGCCAGACAGGGCCTTACGGAGAGACCCAGTACTTC. Supplemented by reference TRBV5-1 and TRBJ2-5, the full variable domain reads KAGVTQTPRYLIKTRGQQVTLSCSPISGHRSVSWYQQTPGQGLQFLFEYFSETQRNKGNFPGRFSGRQFSNSRSEMNVSTLELGDSALYLCASSQTGPYGETQYFGPGTRLLVL.

This clone came up once. The chain combines TRBV7-9 with TRBJ1-1, with 7 bases lining up with TRBD1. The germline CDR1 and CDR2 sequences are SEHNR and FQNEAQ (reference sequence). Trimming took 5 bases from V and 7 from J; bases not matched to a gene: 4. This CDR3 has 12 amino acids. The CDR3: CASSPGTDEAFF. CDR3 coding DNA: TGTGCCAGCAGCCCCGGGACAGATGAAGCTTTCTTT.

The rearrangement uses TRBV4-2 and TRBJ2-3; 9 bases map to TRBD2. In germline, CDR1 is LGHNA, CDR2 YNFKEQ. The CDR3 loop spans 18 amino acids. Trimming removed 3 bases from V and 3 bases from J; junction bases left unmatched: 13. CDR3 in DNA: TGTGCCAGCAGCCAGAGACTAGCGGCGGGGGGGCTAACAGATACGCAGTATTTT. This gives the protein CASSQRLAAGGLTDTQYF.

This chain joins TRBV19 and TRBJ2-1; TRBD2 matches at 7 bases. CDR3 length equals 15 residues. The germline V gene has CDR1 LNHDA and CDR2 SQIVND (reference sequence). Trimming took 4 bases from V and 6 from J; bases not matched to a gene: 9. In nucleotides, the CDR3 is TGTGCCAGTAGTACCGGGACTACCGATTTCAATGAGCAGTTCTTC. Translating it yields CASSTGTTDFNEQFF.

The CDR3 DNA is TGTGCCAGCTCACGGGCCGGCTCTTTAGCCTACAATGAGCAGTTCTTC. Protein sequence: CASSRAGSLAYNEQFF. The chain combines TRBV18 with TRBJ2-1; D gene ambiguous. V dropped 4 bases and J dropped 2 bases, with 15 bases sitting between them. The CDR3 totals 16 residues. The germline gives CDR1 KGHSH, CDR2 LQKENI.

This chain links TRBV7-2 with TRBJ1-5; D is ambiguous. V lost 8 bases and J 5 bases, leaving 10 bases between the germline ends. There are 12 residues in the CDR3. CDR1 is SGHTA, CDR2 FQGNSA, per germline. CDR3 amino acids: CASGADHQPQHF. Written as DNA, the CDR3 is TGTGCCAGCGGAGCAGATCATCAGCCCCAGCATTTT.

The CDR3 sequence is CASSRQGGTEAFF. The CDR3 DNA is TGTGCCAGCAGCCGGCAGGGAGGCACTGAAGCTTTCTTT. The rearrangement joins TRBV6-6 to TRBJ1-1; weak D call: TRBD1 (5 bases). CDR3 length equals 13 residues. The germline V gene encodes CDR1 MNHNY and CDR2 SVGAGI (reference sequence). With 6 bases removed from V and 4 bases from J, the gap between germline ends came to 12 bases.

The CDR3 spells CAISKQGGNQPQHF. The CDR3, as DNA: TGTGCCATCAGTAAACAGGGAGGCAATCAGCCCCAGCATTTT. This rearrangement joins TRBV10-3 to TRBJ1-5; D may be TRBD1 (6 bases). Trimming stripped 5 bases from V and 2 bases from J, with 10 bases between. Germline CDR1 is ENHRY and CDR2 is SYGVKD. CDR3 length equals 14 residues.

The chain links TRBV7-9 to TRBJ2-1; D not resolved. With 5 bases removed from V and 4 bases from J, the gap between germline ends came to 3 bases. Germline CDR1 and CDR2: SEHNR and FQNEAQ (reference sequence). CDR3 size: 11 residues. CDR3 DNA: TGTGCCAGCAGCACATACAATGAGCAGTTCTTC. This gives the protein CASSTYNEQFF.

This clone was counted a single time. The J gene is TRBJ2-1, the V gene TRBV18; D may be TRBD1 (5 bases). Germline-derived CDR1 and CDR2 are KGHSH and LQKENI. The CDR3 spans 14 residues. V was clipped by 2 bases and J by 9 bases, with 14 bases between them. The CDR3 loop is CASSPGAPGGEQFF. CDR3 coding DNA: TGTGCCAGCTCACCAGGGGCACCGGGCGGTGAGCAGTTCTTC. Combining the CDR3 with reference TRBV18 and TRBJ2-1 gives the whole variable domain NAGVMQNPRHLVRRRGQEARLRCSPMKGHSHVYWYRQLPEEGLKFMVYLQKENIIDESGMPKERFSAEFPKEGPSILRIQQVVRGDSAAYFCASSPGAPGGEQFFGPGTRLTVL.

This clone was recorded a few times. An end of the junction does not agree with germline; a read error may underlie this. This chain connects TRBV18 to TRBJ1-3, with 7 bases lining up with TRBD1. Germline CDR1 reads KGHSH; CDR2 reads LQKENI. This CDR3 is 16 amino acids long. CDR3 coding DNA: TGTGCCAGCTTACCAACCGGGACAGCCTCTGGAAACACCATATATTTT. This encodes CASLPTGTASGNTIYF.

The V call is TRBV9, the J call TRBJ2-7, with D perhaps TRBD1 (6 bases). Germline-derived CDR1 and CDR2 are SGDLS and YYNGEE. This CDR3 has 14 amino acids. Trimming cost V 4 bases and J 2 bases, with 13 bases left between them. This CDR3 reads CASSSDRPPYEQYF. The CDR3 DNA sequence: TGTGCCAGCAGCTCAGACAGGCCCCCCTACGAGCAGTACTTC. The complete variable domain, with remaining parts taken from reference TRBV9 and TRBJ2-7, reads DSGVTQTPKHLITATGQRVTLRCSPRSGDLSVYWYQQSLDQGLQFLIQYYNGEERAKGNILERFSAQQFPDLHSELNLSSLELGDSALYFCASSSDRPPYEQYFGPGTRLTVT.

This chain connects TRBV4-2 to TRBJ2-5; tentative D call: TRBD2 (6 bases). This CDR3 contains 14 residues. In germline, CDR1 is LGHNA, CDR2 YNFKEQ. Trimming took off 4 bases at V and 1 base at J, with 10 bases between the two ends. CDR3 sequence: CASSPGGSQETQYF. CDR3 in DNA: TGTGCCAGCAGCCCAGGAGGGTCCCAAGAGACCCAGTACTTC.

The V gene is TRBV29-1, the J gene TRBJ2-2; 7 bases agree with TRBD1. After removal of 6 bases from V and 3 bases from J, the junction contained 7 bases not matched to a gene. Germline values: CDR1 SQVTM, CDR2 ANQGSEA. The CDR3 is 14 residues long. CDR3 bases: TGCAGCGTGAGGACAGGTGCCTACACCGGGGAGCTGTTTTTT. Its protein is CSVRTGAYTGELFF.

This chain uses TRBV15 with TRBJ1-6; 10 nucleotides line up with TRBD1. Germline CDR1 reads LNHNV; CDR2 reads YYDKDF (reference sequence). This CDR3 comprises 17 residues. V was pared by 0 bases and J by 9 bases, with 8 bases of the junction left unmatched. The CDR3 nucleotides read TGTGCCACCAGCAGAGATCCCCCGACAGGGGGCGGTTCACCCCTCCACTTT. It is translated as CATSRDPPTGGGSPLHF.

This clone has just one count. The chain joins TRBV7-8 to TRBJ1-5, with 8 nucleotides matching TRBD1. The germline gives CDR1 SGHVS, CDR2 FQNEAQ. The V and J ends lost 4 bases and 4 bases, in that order; junction bases with no gene match: 6. This CDR3 spans 15 amino acids. This CDR3 reads CASSSRTGKNQPQHF. The CDR3 coding sequence is TGTGCCAGCAGCTCCAGGACAGGGAAAAATCAGCCCCAGCATTTT. Full variable domain (missing parts from reference TRBV7-8 and TRBJ1-5): GAGVSQSPRYKVAKRGQDVALRCDPISGHVSLFWYQQALGQGPEFLTYFQNEAQLDKSGLPSDRFFAERPEGSVSTLKIQRTQQEDSAVYLCASSSRTGKNQPQHFGDGTRLSIL.

The chain recombines TRBV10-3 with TRBJ2-3, with TRBD1 as a possible D gene (5 bases). The V gene's germline CDR1 is ENHRY and CDR2 SYGVKD. The CDR3 loop spans 18 amino acids. The germline V and J ends were trimmed by 4 bases and 1 base, with 21 bases remaining between them. CDR3 sequence reads: CAISVGGQGFLGTDTQYF. The CDR3 bases are TGTGCCATCAGTGTCGGTGGTCAGGGCTTTTTAGGCACAGATACGCAGTATTTT.

This clone has only one observation. V is TRBV29-1 and J is TRBJ1-5; D unclear. Germline assignment: CDR1 SQVTM and CDR2 ANQGSEA. V lost 5 bases, J lost 0 bases, and 11 bases lay in between. There are 14 residues in the CDR3. CDR3: CSVREGTSNQPQHF. The DNA of the CDR3 is TGCAGCGTTCGAGAGGGAACTAGCAATCAGCCCCAGCATTTT.

The chain joins TRBV18 to TRBJ1-5; no firm D call. Germline CDR1 and CDR2: KGHSH and LQKENI. Trimming cost V 1 base and J 7 bases, with 11 bases left between them. CDR3 size: 14 residues. CDR3 loop: CASSPQGVDQPQHF. CDR3 bases: TGTGCCAGCTCACCACAGGGAGTGGACCAGCCCCAGCATTTT. The full variable domain, in which reference TRBV18 and TRBJ1-5 provide the parts outside the CDR3, is NAGVMQNPRHLVRRRGQEARLRCSPMKGHSHVYWYRQLPEEGLKFMVYLQKENIIDESGMPKERFSAEFPKEGPSILRIQQVVRGDSAAYFCASSPQGVDQPQHFGDGTRLSIL.

The chain couples TRBV10-3 to TRBJ2-7; 8 positions match TRBD2. The germline CDR1 and CDR2 sequences are ENHRY and SYGVKD. This CDR3 has 13 amino acids. The V segment lost 6 bases and the J segment 3 bases; nucleotides outside the gene matches: 4. This chain's CDR3 is CAIRVTSDYEQYF. CDR3 DNA: TGTGCCATCAGGGTGACTAGCGACTACGAGCAGTACTTC.

The V gene is TRBV5-6, the J gene TRBJ2-7; a possible D gene is TRBD1 (7 bases). Germline V CDR1 and CDR2: SGHDT, YYEEEE. V was shortened by 4 bases and J by 2 bases, with 16 bases between the two germline ends. The length of the CDR3 is 15 residues. CDR3 sequence (DNA): TGTGCCAGCAGCCTCGGGCCAGGGGGGACCTACGAGCAGTACTTC. The encoded protein is CASSLGPGGTYEQYF.

The genes are TRBV15 and TRBJ1-3, with 7 nucleotides matching TRBD1. CDR3 size: 17 residues. Germline-derived CDR1 and CDR2 are LNHNV and YYDKDF (reference sequence). V lost 4 bases, J lost 7 bases, and 16 bases stayed unmatched. CDR3 loop: CATSKTYPQGSGNTIYF. CDR3 in DNA: TGTGCCACCAGCAAAACATACCCACAGGGGTCGGGGAACACCATATATTTT. The whole variable domain, remainder taken from reference TRBV15 and TRBJ1-3, is DAMVIQNPRYQVTQFGKPVTLSCSQTLNHNVMYWYQQKSSQAPKLLFHYYDKDFNNEADTPDNFQSRRPNTSFCFLDIRSPGLGDTAMYLCATSKTYPQGSGNTIYFGEGSWLTVV.